Only a few counts were recorded for the clone carrying this T cell receptor (beta chain). It was with a sample-barcoded 5' primer and a J-beta primer mix that a second PCR of about 6 to 11 cycles was run. Sequencing recovered at least 3 million CDR3-containing paired-end reads from each sample. TCRdb itself ran the 5' RACE reads through MiXCR, one entry per CDR3 protein. The sample contains roughly 1.6 million distinct CDR3 sequences, 30% to 40% of which appear only once. The data were obtained in a study of blood T cells in healthy people across ages. The V gene end was trimmed by 7 bases and the J gene end by 4 bases; junction bases not matched to a gene: 15. This CDR3 spans 17 amino acids.

The origin of this receptor is a woman aged 25 to 39 in good health. This chain connects TRBV12-3 or TRBV12-4 to TRBJ1-1; 10 nucleotides match TRBD1. The sample comprised blood. CDR3 nucleotides: TGTGCCAGCATGAGTCCACCGGGACAGGGGAGAGGCACTGAAGCTTTCTTT. It is translated as CASMSPPGQGRGTEAFF.